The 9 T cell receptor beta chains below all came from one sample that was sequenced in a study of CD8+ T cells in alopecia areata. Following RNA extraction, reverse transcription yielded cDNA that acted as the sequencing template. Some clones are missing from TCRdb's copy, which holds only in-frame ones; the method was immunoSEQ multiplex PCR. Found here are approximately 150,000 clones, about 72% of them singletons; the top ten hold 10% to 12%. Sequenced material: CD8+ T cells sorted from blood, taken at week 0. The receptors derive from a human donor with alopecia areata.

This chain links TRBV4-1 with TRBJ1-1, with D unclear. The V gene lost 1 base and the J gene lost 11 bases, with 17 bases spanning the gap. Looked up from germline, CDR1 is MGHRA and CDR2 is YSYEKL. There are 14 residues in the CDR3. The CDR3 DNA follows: TGCGCCAGCAGCCAAGGGGTACTGGCCGGATTGGCTTTCTTT. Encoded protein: CASSQGVLAGLAFF.

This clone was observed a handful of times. CDR3 residues: CASNPRSSGNTIYF. As DNA, the CDR3 is TGTGCCAGCAACCCCCGAAGCTCTGGAAACACCATATATTTT. The J gene is TRBJ1-3, the V gene TRBV9; unclear D gene. CDR1 and CDR2 from the germline V gene are SGDLS and YYNGEE. Trimming removed 6 bases from V and 0 bases from J, with 10 bases in between. The CDR3 consists of 14 residues.

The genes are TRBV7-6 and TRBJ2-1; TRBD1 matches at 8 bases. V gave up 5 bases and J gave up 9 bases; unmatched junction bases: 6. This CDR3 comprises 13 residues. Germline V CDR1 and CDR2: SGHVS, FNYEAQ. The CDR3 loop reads CASSNRGWSEQFF. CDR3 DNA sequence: TGTGCCAGCAGCAACAGGGGGTGGAGTGAGCAGTTCTTC.

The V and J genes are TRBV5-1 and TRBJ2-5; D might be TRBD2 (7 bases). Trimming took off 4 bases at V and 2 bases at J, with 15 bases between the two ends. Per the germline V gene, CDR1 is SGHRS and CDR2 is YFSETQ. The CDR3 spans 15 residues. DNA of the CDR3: TGCGCCAGCAGCGCCCTAGGGGGGGGACAAGAGACCCAGTACTTC. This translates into CASSALGGGQETQYF.

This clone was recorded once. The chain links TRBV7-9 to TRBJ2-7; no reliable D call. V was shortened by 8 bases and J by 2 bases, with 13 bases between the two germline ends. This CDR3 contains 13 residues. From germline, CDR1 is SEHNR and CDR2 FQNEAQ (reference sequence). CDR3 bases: TGTGCCAGCGCTTCTCCCAGAGCCTACGAGCAGTACTTC. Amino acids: CASASPRAYEQYF.

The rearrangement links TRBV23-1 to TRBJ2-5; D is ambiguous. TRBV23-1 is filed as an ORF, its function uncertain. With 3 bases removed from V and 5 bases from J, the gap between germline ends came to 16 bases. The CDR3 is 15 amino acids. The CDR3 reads CASSHQGPNRETQYF. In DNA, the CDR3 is TGCGCCAGCAGTCACCAAGGTCCCAACCGGGAGACCCAGTACTTC.

CDR3 sequence (DNA): TGTGCCAGCAGCTCCGTCGGGCGCGGAGCAGATACGCAGTATTTT. Amino acids: CASSSVGRGADTQYF. This chain joins TRBV7-3 and TRBJ2-3; no clear D gene. V lost 4 bases and J lost 4, with 15 bases in between. This CDR3 spans 15 amino acids. The germline gives CDR1 SGHTA, CDR2 FQGTGA.

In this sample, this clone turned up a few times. This CDR3 is CASSLTEGSGYTF. The CDR3 DNA follows: TGTGCCAGCAGTTTAACGGAAGGGAGTGGCTACACCTTC. The chain has TRBV27 and TRBJ1-2; D gene unclear. CDR1 is MNHEY and CDR2 is SMNVEV in the germline V gene (reference sequence). Trimming removed 2 bases at V and 7 bases at J, with 11 bases between. This CDR3 is 13 amino acids long.

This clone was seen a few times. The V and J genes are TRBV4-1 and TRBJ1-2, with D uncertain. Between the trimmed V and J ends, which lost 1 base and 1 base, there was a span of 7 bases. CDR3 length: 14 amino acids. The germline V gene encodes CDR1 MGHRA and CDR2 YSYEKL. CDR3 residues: CASSQVRDNYGYTF. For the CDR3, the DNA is TGCGCCAGCAGCCAAGTAAGGGATAACTATGGCTACACCTTC.